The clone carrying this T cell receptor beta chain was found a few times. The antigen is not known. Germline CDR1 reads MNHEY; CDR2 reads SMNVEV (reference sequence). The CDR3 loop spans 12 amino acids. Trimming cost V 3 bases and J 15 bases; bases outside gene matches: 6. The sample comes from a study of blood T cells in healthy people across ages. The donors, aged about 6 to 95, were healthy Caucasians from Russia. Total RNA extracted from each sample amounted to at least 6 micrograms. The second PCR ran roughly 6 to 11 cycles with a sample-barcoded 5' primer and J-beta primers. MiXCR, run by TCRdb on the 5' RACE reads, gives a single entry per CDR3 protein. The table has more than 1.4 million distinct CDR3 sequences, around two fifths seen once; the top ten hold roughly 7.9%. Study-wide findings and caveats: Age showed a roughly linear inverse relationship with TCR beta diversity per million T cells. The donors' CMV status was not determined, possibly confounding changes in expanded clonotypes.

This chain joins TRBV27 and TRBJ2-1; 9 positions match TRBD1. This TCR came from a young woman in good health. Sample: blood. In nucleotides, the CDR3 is TGTGCCAGCAGTTTCCTGGGACAGGGTCGGTTCTTC. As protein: CASSFLGQGRFF.